This paragraph covers one T cell receptor (beta chain) sequence. Its antigen remains unknown. Selected positively for CCR7 and CD45RO-negative, naive CD8 cells excluded terminally differentiated effector memory CD45RA+ cells. The sample originates from a study of shared clonotypes between healthy human individuals. Study results and limitations: Large sequencing depth failed to make sorted-subset sequencing complete, rarefaction showed. It was only blood that was sampled, and tissue repertoires likely differ.

As processed by the authors: ImmunoSEQ only sent back junction sequences with no quality scores, so filtering was done differently. The assay was immunoSEQ multiplex PCR, and TCRdb's table has in-frame clones only and misses some. The DNA was the basis for D and trimming; V, J and clone size are from that table. Seen here are approximately 600,000 clones, approximately 96% observed once, and the top ten hold 0.095% to 0.14%. This sequence originates from a woman aged 25 to 39 in good health. Input material: naive CD8+ T cells sorted from blood.

DNA for the CDR3: TGTGCCAGCAGTTCCGGGACATCCGACGAGCAGTACTTC. This gives the protein CASSSGTSDEQYF. This chain connects TRBV7-7 to TRBJ2-7; maybe TRBD1 (6 bases). The CDR3 totals 13 residues. V lost 6 bases, J lost 5 bases, and 14 bases lay in between. Germline CDR1 reads SSHAT; CDR2 reads FNYEAQ (reference sequence).